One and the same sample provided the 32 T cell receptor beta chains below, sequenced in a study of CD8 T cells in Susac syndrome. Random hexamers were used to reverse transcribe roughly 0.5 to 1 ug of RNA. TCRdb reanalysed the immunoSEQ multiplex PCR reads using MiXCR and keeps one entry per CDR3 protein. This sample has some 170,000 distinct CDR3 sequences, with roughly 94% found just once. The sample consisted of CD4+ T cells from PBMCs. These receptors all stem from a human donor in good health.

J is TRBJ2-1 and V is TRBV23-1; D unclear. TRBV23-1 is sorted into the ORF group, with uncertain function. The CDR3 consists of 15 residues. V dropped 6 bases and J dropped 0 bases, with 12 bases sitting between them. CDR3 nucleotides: TGCGCCAGCAGAGATACAGAAAGCTCCTACAATGAGCAGTTCTTC. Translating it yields CASRDTESSYNEQFF.

The CDR3 DNA follows: TGTGCCAGCAGTCCAAATACCGGGAACACCATATATTTT. Translation: CASSPNTGNTIYF. The chain recombines TRBV27 with TRBJ1-3; D is ambiguous. V lost 5 bases and J lost 7, with 12 bases in between. The CDR3 runs to 13 residues. Germline V gene data show CDR1 as MNHEY and CDR2 as SMNVEV (reference sequence).

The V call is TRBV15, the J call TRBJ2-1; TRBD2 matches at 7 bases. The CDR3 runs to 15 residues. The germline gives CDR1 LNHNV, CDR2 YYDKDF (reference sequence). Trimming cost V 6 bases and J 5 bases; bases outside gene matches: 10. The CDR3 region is CATSLGQRDDNEQFF. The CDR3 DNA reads TGTGCCACCAGTTTGGGCCAGCGGGACGACAATGAGCAGTTCTTC.

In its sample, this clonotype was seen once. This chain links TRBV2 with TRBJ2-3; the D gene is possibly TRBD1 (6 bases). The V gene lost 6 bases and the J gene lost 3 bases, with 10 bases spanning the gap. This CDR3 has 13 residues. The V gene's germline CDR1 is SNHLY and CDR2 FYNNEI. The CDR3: CASRTGQTDTQYF. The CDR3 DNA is TGTGCCAGCAGGACCGGACAGACAGATACGCAGTATTTT.

The CDR3 sequence: CASSLLPLAGGGSYEQYF. CDR3 DNA: TGTGCCAGCAGTTTACTCCCGTTAGCGGGAGGGGGGAGCTACGAGCAGTACTTC. V is TRBV27 and J is TRBJ2-7, with TRBD2 matching 11 bases. Germline trimming cut 2 bases from V and 3 bases from J; bases unmatched to any gene: 12. This CDR3 region has 18 residues. Germline-derived CDR1 and CDR2 are MNHEY and SMNVEV (reference sequence).

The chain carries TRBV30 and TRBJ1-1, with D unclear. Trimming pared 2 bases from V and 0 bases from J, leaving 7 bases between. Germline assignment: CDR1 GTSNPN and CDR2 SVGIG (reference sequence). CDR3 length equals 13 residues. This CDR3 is CAWSSQLNTEAFF. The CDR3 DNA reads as TGTGCCTGGAGTTCTCAGCTGAACACTGAAGCTTTCTTT.

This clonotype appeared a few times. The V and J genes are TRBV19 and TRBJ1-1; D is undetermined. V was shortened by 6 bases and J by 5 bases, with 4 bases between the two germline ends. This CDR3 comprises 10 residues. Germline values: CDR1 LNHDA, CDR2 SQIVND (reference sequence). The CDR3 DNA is TGTGCCAGTAGAGGGACTGAAGCTTTCTTT. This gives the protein CASRGTEAFF.

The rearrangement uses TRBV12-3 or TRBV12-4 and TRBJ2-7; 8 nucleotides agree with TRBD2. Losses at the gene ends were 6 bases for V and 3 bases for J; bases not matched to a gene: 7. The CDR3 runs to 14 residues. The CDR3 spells CASRGSGRIYEQYF. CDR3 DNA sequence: TGTGCCAGCAGGGGAAGCGGGAGAATCTACGAGCAGTACTTC.

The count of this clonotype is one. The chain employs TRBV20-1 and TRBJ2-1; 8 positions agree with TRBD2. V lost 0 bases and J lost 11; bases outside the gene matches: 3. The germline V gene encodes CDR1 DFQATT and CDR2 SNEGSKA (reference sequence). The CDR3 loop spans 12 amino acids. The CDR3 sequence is CSARELADKQFF. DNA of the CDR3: TGCAGTGCTAGAGAACTAGCGGACAAGCAGTTCTTC.

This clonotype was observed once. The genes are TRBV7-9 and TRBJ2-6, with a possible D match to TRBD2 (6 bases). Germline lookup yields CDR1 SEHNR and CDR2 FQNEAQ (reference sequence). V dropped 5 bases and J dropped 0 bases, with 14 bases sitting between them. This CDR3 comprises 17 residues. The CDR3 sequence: CASSKWLEGSGANVLTF. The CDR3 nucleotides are TGTGCCAGCAGCAAGTGGCTGGAGGGCTCTGGGGCCAACGTCCTGACTTTC.

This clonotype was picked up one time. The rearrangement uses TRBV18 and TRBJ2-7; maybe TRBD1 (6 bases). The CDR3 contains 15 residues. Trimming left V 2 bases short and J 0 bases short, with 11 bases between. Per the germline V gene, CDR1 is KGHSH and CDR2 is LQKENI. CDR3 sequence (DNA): TGTGCCAGCTCACCAGGAGACAGGAGCTCCTACGAGCAGTACTTC. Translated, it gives CASSPGDRSSYEQYF.

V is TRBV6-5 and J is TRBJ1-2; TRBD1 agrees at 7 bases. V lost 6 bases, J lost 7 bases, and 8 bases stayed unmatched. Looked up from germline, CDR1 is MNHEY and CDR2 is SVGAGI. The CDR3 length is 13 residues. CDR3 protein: CASRYLDRAGYTF. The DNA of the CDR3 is TGTGCCAGCAGGTACCTAGACAGGGCTGGCTACACCTTC.

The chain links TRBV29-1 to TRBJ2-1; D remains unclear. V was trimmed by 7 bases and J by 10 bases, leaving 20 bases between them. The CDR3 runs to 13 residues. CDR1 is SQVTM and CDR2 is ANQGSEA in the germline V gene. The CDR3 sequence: CSDMDLQGREQFF. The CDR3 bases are TGCAGCGACATGGACCTCCAAGGCAGGGAGCAGTTCTTC.

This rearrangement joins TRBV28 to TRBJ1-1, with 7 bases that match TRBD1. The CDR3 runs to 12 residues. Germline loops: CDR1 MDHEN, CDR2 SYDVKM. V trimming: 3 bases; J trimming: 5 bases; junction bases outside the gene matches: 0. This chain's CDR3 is CASSLDRTEAFF. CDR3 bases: TGTGCCAGCAGTTTGGACAGGACTGAAGCTTTCTTT. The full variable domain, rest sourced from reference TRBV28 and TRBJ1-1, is DVKVTQSSRYLVKRTGEKVFLECVQDMDHENMFWYRQDPGLGLRLIYFSYDVKMKEKGDIPEGYSVSREKKERFSLILESASTNQTSMYLCASSLDRTEAFFGQGTRLTVV.

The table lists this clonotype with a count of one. CDR3 region: CSARDRGDFLPETQYF. The CDR3 DNA reads TGCAGTGCTAGAGACAGGGGGGACTTCTTGCCTGAGACCCAGTACTTC. The chain combines TRBV20-1 with TRBJ2-5; the D gene is possibly TRBD1 (7 bases). CDR1 is DFQATT, CDR2 SNEGSKA, per germline (reference sequence). V was clipped by 0 bases and J by 5 bases, with 19 bases between them. CDR3 size: 16 residues.

The CDR3 reads CASSLGLHNEQFF. CDR3 nucleotides: TGCGCCAGCAGCTTGGGACTCCACAATGAGCAGTTCTTC. J is TRBJ2-1 and V is TRBV5-1; no definite D call. The CDR3 length is 13 residues. Germline V gene sequence: CDR1 SGHRS, CDR2 YFSETQ. Trimming pared 0 bases from V and 5 bases from J, leaving 6 bases between. The full variable domain, with the rest looked up from reference TRBV5-1 and TRBJ2-1, is KAGVTQTPRYLIKTRGQQVTLSCSPISGHRSVSWYQQTPGQGLQFLFEYFSETQRNKGNFPGRFSGRQFSNSRSEMNVSTLELGDSALYLCASSLGLHNEQFFGPGTRLTVL.

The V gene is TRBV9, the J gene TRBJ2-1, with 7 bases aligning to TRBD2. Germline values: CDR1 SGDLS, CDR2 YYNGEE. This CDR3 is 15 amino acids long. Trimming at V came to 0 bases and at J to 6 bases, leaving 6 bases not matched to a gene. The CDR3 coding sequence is TGTGCCAGCAGCGTAGCACTAGCGTACCCCAATGAGCAGTTCTTC. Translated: CASSVALAYPNEQFF.

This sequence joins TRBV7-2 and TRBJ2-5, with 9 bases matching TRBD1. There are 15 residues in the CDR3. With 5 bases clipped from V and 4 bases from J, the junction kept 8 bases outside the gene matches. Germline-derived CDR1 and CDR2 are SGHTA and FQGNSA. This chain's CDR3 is CASSKTGGGRETQYF. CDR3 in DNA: TGTGCCAGCAGCAAAACAGGGGGCGGAAGAGAGACCCAGTACTTC.

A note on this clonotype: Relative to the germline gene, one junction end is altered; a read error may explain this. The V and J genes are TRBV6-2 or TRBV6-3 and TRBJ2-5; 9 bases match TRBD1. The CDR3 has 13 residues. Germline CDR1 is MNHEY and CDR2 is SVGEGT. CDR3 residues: CASSYDGTGSVNF. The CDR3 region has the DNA TGTGCCAGCAGTTACGACGGGACAGGGAGTGTTAACTTC.

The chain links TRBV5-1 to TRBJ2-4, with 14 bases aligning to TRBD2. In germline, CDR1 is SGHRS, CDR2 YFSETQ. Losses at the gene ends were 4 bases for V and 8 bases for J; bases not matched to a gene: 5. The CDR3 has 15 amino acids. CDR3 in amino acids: CASSNGTSGSHIQYF. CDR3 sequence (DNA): TGCGCCAGCAGCAACGGGACTAGCGGGAGTCACATTCAGTACTTC.

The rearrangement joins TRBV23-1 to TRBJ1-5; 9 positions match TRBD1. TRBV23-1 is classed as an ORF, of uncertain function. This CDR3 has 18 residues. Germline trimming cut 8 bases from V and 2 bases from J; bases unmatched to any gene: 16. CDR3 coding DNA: TGCGCCAGCTTAACCCACCGGGACAGGGAAAAAGGCAATCAGCCCCAGCATTTT. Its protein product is CASLTHRDREKGNQPQHF.

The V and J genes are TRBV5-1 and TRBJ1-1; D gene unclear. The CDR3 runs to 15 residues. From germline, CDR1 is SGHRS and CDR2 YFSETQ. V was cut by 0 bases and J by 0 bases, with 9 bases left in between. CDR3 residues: CASSLGGWMNTEAFF. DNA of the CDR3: TGCGCCAGCAGCTTGGGGGGATGGATGAACACTGAAGCTTTCTTT.

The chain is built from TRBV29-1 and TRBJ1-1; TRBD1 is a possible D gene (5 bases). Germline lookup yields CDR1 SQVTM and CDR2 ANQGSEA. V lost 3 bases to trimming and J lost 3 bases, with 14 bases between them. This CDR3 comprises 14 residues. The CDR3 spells CSVEAGPLDTEAFF. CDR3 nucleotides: TGCAGCGTTGAGGCAGGGCCCTTGGACACTGAAGCTTTCTTT. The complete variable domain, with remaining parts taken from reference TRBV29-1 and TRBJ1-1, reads SAVISQKPSRDICQRGTSLTIQCQVDSQVTMMFWYRQQPGQSLTLIATANQGSEATYESGFVIDKFPISRPNLTFSTLTVSNMSPEDSSIYLCSVEAGPLDTEAFFGQGTRLTVV.

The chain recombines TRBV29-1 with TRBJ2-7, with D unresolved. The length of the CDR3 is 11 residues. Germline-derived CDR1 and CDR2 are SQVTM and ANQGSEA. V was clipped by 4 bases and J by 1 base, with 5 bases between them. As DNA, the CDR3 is TGCAGCGTTGTGCGATCCTACGAGCAGTACTTC. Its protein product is CSVVRSYEQYF.

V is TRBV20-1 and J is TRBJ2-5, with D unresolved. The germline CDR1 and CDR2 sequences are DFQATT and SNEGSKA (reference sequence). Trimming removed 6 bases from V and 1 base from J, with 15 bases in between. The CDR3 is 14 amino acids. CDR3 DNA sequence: TGCAGTGCCCCACCGACGGCCCGCCAAGAGACCCAGTACTTC. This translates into CSAPPTARQETQYF.

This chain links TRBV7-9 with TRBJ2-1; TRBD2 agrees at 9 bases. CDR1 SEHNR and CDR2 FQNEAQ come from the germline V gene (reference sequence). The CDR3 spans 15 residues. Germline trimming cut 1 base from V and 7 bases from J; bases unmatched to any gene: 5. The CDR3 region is CASSLGPAGGNEQFF. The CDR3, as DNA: TGTGCCAGCAGCTTAGGTCCAGCGGGAGGAAATGAGCAGTTCTTC.

In nucleotides, the CDR3 is TGTGCCAGCAGTCTGTCGGCTAGTTTTGAGACCCAGTACTTC. Translating gives CASSLSASFETQYF. J is TRBJ2-5 and V is TRBV2, with D uncertain. Deletions cut 5 bases from V and 5 bases from J, with 15 bases between. The CDR3 spans 14 residues. Looked up from germline, CDR1 is SNHLY and CDR2 is FYNNEI.

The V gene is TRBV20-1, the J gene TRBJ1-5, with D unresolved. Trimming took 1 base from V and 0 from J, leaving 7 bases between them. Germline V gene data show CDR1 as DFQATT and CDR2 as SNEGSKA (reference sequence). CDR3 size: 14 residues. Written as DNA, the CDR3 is TGCAGTGCTAGAGGCCAGATTAGCAATCAGCCCCAGCATTTT. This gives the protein CSARGQISNQPQHF.

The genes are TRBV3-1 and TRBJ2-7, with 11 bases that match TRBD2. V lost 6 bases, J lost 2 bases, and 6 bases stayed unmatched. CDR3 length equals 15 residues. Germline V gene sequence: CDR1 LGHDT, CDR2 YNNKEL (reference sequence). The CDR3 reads CASSVTSGATYEQYF. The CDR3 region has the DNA TGTGCCAGCAGTGTGACTAGCGGGGCAACCTACGAGCAGTACTTC.

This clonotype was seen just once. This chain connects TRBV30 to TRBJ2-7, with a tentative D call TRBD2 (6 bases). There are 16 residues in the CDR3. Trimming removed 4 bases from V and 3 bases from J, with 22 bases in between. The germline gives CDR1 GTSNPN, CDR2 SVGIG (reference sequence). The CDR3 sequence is CAWTPADTSPRYEQYF. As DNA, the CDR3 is TGTGCCTGGACTCCGGCCGATACTAGCCCTCGCTACGAGCAGTACTTC.

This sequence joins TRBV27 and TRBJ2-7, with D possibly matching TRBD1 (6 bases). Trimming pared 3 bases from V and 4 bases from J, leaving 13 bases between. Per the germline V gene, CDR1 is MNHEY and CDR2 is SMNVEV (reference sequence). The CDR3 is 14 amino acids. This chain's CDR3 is CASSFRRGGYEQYF. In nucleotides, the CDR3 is TGTGCCAGCAGTTTCCGTAGAGGGGGATACGAGCAGTACTTC.

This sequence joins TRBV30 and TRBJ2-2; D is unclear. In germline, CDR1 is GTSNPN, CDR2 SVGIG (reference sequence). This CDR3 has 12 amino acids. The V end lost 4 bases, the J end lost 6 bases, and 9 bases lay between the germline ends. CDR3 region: CAWTLNPGELFF. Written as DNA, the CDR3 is TGTGCCTGGACTTTAAACCCCGGGGAGCTGTTTTTT. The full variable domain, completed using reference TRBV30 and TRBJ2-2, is SQTIHQWPATLVQPVGSPLSLECTVEGTSNPNLYWYRQAAGRGLQLLFYSVGIGQISSEVPQNLSASRPQDRQFILSSKKLLLSDSGFYLCAWTLNPGELFFGEGSRLTVL.